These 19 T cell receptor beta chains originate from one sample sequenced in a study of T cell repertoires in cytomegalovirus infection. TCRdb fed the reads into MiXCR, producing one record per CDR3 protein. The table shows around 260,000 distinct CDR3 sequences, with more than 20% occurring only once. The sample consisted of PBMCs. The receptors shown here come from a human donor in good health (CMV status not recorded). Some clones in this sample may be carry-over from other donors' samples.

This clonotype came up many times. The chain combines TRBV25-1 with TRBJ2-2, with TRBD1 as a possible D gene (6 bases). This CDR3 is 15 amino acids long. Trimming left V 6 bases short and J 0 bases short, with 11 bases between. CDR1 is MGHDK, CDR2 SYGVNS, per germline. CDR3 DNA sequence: TGTGCCAGCAGCTCGGACAGCCCGAACACCGGGGAGCTGTTTTTT. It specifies CASSSDSPNTGELFF.

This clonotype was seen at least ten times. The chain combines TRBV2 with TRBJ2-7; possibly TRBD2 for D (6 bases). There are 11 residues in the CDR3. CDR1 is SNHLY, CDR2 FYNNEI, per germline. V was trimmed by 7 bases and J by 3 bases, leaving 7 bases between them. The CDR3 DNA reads TGTGCCAGCAACGGGGGCTACGAGCAGTACTTC. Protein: CASNGGYEQYF.

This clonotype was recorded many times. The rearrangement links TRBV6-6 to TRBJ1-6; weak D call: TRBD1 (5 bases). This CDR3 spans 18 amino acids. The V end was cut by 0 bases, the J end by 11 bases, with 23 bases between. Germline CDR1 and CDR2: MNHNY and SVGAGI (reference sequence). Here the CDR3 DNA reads TGTGCCAGCAGTTACTCGAGTGAGGGGCCGGGAAGGGTGGCACCCCTCCACTTT. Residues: CASSYSSEGPGRVAPLHF.

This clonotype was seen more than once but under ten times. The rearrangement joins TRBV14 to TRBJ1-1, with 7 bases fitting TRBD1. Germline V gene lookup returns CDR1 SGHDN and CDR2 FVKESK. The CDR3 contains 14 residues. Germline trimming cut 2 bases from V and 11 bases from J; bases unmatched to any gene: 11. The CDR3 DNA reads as TGTGCCAGCAGCCAACCTGGGACAGTCTGGAAGGCTTTCTTT. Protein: CASSQPGTVWKAFF.

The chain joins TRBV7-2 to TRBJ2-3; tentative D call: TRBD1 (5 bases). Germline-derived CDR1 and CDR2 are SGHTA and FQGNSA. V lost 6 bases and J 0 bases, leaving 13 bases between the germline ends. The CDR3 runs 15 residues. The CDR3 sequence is CASSPPGASTDTQYF. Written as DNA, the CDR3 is TGTGCCAGCAGTCCCCCTGGGGCTAGCACAGATACGCAGTATTTT.

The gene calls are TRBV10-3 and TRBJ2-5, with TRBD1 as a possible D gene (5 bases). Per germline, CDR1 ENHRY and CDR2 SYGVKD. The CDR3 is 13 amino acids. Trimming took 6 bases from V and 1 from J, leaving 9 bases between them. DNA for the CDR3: TGTGCCATCAGACCAGACAGCCAAGAGACCCAGTACTTC. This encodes CAIRPDSQETQYF.

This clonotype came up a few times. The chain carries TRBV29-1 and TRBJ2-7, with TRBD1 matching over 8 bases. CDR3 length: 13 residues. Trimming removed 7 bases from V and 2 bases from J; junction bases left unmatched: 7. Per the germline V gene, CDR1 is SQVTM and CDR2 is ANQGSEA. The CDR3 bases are TGCAGCGGAGGACAGGGACGAACCTACGAGCAGTACTTC. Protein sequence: CSGGQGRTYEQYF.

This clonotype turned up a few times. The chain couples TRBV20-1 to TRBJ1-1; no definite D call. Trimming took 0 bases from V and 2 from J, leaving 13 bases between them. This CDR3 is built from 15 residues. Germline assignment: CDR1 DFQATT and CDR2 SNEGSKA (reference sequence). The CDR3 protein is CSARDPRGGNTEAFF. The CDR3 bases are TGCAGTGCTAGAGATCCCCGCGGAGGTAACACTGAAGCTTTCTTT.

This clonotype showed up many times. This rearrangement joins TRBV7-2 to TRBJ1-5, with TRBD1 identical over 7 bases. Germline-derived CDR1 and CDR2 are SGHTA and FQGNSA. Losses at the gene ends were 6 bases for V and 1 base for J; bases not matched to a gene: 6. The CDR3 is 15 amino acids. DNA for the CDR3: TGTGCCAGCAGGCCGACAGGGACGAGCAATCAGCCCCAGCATTTT. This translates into CASRPTGTSNQPQHF.

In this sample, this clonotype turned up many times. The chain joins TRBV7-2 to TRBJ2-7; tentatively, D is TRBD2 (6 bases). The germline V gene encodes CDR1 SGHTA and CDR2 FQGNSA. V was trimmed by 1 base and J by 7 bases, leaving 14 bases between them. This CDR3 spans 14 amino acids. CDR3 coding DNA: TGTGCCAGCAGCTTAGTACTGGCAGGGAGGGAGCAGTACTTC. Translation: CASSLVLAGREQYF.

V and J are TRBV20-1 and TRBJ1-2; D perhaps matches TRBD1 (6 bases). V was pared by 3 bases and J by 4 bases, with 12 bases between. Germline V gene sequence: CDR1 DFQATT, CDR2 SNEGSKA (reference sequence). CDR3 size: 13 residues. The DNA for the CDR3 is TGCAGTGCTAGCATCACAGGGTCCTATGGCTACACCTTC. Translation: CSASITGSYGYTF.

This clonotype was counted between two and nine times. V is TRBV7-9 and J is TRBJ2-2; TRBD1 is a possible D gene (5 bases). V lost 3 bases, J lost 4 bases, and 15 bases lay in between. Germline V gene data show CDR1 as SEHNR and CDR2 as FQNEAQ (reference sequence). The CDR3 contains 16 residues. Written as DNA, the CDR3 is TGTGCCAGCAGCTTGGACCGCGACAGCCGCACCGGGGAGCTGTTTTTT. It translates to CASSLDRDSRTGELFF.

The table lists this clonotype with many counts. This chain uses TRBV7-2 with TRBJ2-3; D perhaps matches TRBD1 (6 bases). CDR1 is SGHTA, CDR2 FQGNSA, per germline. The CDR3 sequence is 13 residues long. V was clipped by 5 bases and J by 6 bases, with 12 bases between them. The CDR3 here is CASSLGQPDTQYF. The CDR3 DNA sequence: TGTGCCAGCAGCCTGGGACAACCCGATACGCAGTATTTT.

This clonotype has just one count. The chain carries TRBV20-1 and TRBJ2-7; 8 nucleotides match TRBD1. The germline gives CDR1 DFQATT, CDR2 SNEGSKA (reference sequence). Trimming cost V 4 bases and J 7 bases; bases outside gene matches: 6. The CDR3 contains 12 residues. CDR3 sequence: CSAIATGEEQYF. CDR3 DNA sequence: TGCAGTGCTATCGCGACAGGGGAAGAGCAGTACTTC.

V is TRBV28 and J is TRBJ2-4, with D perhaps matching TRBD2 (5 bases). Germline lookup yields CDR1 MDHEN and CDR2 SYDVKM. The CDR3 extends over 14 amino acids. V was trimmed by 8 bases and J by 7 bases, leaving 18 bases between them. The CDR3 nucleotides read TGTGCCAGCGTTCCGTCCGGGGTGCGGAACATTCAGTACTTC. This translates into CASVPSGVRNIQYF.

CDR3 bases: TGTGCCAGCACCCCAGGCGGGGGGCAGGATGGGGCCAACGTCCTGACTTTC. It encodes CASTPGGGQDGANVLTF. J is TRBJ2-6 and V is TRBV28; 8 bases line up with TRBD2. Germline lookup yields CDR1 MDHEN and CDR2 SYDVKM. Trimming cost V 7 bases and J 3 bases; bases outside gene matches: 11. The CDR3 runs 17 residues.

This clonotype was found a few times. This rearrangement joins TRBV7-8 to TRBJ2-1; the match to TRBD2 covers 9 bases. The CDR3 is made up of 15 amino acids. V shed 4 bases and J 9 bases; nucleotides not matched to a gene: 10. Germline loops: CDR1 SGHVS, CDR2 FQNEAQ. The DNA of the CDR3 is TGTGCCAGCAGCTCCGAAGCGGGAGGAGTTGGTGAGCAGTTCTTC. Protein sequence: CASSSEAGGVGEQFF.

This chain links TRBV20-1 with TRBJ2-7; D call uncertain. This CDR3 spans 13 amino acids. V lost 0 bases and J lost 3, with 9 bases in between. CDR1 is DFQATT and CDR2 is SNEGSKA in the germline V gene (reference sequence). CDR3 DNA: TGCAGTGCTAGAGAAGGAAAAGGCTACGAGCAGTACTTC. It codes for CSAREGKGYEQYF.

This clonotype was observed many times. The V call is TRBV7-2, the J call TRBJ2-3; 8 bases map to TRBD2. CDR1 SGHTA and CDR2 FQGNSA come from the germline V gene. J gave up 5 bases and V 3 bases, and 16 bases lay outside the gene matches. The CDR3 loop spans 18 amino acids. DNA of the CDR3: TGTGCCAGCAGCTTGGAAGCGGGAGTAATTAGGGTGGGAGATACGCAGTATTTT. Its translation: CASSLEAGVIRVGDTQYF.